These T cell receptor beta chains were read from a single sample in a study of spatial heterogeneity in lung cancer. TCRdb ran MiXCR on the 5' RACE reads and lists one entry per CDR3 protein. The repertoire includes over 40,000 distinct CDR3 sequences, over 9.5% of them detected once, and roughly 32% sits in the top ten. Material: PBMCs, obtained at follow-up. The source of these receptors is a male donor with early-stage non-small cell lung cancer. CDR3s include the opening cysteine and the closing phenylalanine or tryptophan. The order of the fields is D gene, J gene, clone size, V gene, CDR3 protein, CDR3 DNA. A D gene is named only where the DNA matches it firmly. Clone size is not always given. Where it is, it says once, few, many or a class for expanded clones.

. TRBJ2-2 many TRBV20-1 CSAIDRLSNTGELFF TGCAGTGCTATAGACCGCCTCTCGAACACCGGGGAGCTGTTTTTT
. TRBJ1-4 . TRBV5-1 CASSKGGTDEKLFF TGCGCCAGCAGCAAAGGGGGAACTGATGAAAAACTGTTTTTT
. TRBJ1-6 many TRBV9 CASSVVGGDSPLHF TGTGCCAGCAGCGTAGTTGGCGGGGATTCACCCCTCCACTTT
TRBD2 TRBJ2-5 . TRBV30 CAFSGGLQETQYF TGTGCCTTTAGCGGGGGGTTACAAGAGACCCAGTACTTC
. TRBJ2-7 many TRBV11-2 CASSFGRPYEQYF TGTGCCAGCAGCTTTGGCAGGCCCTACGAGCAGTACTTC
TRBD1 TRBJ2-1 many TRBV5-6 CASSVDRGSSYNEQFF TGTGCCAGCAGCGTGGACAGGGGGAGCTCCTACAATGAGCAGTTCTTC
. TRBJ1-2 many TRBV7-9 CASSFNDAYGYTF TGTGCCAGCAGCTTCAACGACGCCTATGGCTACACCTTC
TRBD1 TRBJ1-1 many TRBV6-5 CASMRSDRANEAFF TGTGCCAGCATGAGGTCGGACAGGGCGAATGAAGCTTTCTTT
. TRBJ2-1 many TRBV5-1 CASSLGVLNSNEQFF TGCGCCAGCAGCCTCGGGGTCTTGAACTCCAATGAGCAGTTCTTC
. TRBJ2-7 . TRBV7-2 CASSLYVRFGAYEQYF TGTGCCAGCAGCTTATACGTGCGGTTTGGAGCCTACGAGCAGTACTTC
TRBD2 TRBJ2-7 few TRBV10-3 CAISESERGDLRQYF TGTGCCATCAGTGAGTCTGAGCGGGGGGACCTTCGGCAGTACTTC
TRBD1 TRBJ1-2 many TRBV20-1 CSARDSARGNYGYTF TGCAGTGCTAGAGATTCTGCCAGGGGGAACTATGGCTACACCTTC
TRBD1 TRBJ2-5 . TRBV6-5 CASRDRVSETQYF TGTGCCAGCAGAGACAGGGTATCAGAGACCCAGTACTTC
TRBD1 TRBJ2-1 . TRBV12-3/TRBV12-4 CASSSRQGAKNEQFF TGTGCCAGCAGCTCTCGACAGGGGGCTAAGAATGAGCAGTTCTTC
. TRBJ2-2 many TRBV5-1 CASSQEALDTSGELFF TGCGCCAGCAGCCAGGAAGCACTGGATACATCCGGGGAGCTGTTTTTT
. TRBJ1-6 many TRBV12-3/TRBV12-4 CASSSLQGRGSPLHF TGTGCCAGCAGTTCCTTACAGGGTCGCGGTTCACCCCTCCACTTT
. TRBJ1-2 many TRBV5-4 CASSLVGGIGHYTF TGTGCCAGCAGCCTGGTTGGAGGGATAGGGCACTACACCTTC
. TRBJ2-2 many TRBV6-2/TRBV6-3 CASSDDNTGELFF TGTGCCAGCAGTGATGATAACACCGGGGAGCTGTTTTTT
TRBD2 TRBJ2-3 many TRBV18 CASSPIAGWWGTDTQYF TGTGCCAGCTCACCGATAGCGGGATGGTGGGGCACAGATACGCAGTATTTT
. TRBJ1-1 . TRBV30 CAWGLDVMNTEAFF TGTGCCTGGGGCCTCGACGTAATGAACACTGAAGCTTTCTTT
TRBD1 TRBJ1-6 many TRBV25-1 CASTGTGGGPLHF TGTGCCAGCACGGGGACAGGAGGAGGTCCCCTCCACTTT
. TRBJ1-2 many TRBV11-2 CASSPYRAYGYTF TGTGCCAGCAGCCCCTACAGGGCCTATGGCTACACCTTC
. TRBJ2-2 many TRBV7-2 CASSLGRSTGELFF TGTGCCAGCAGCTTAGGAAGGAGCACCGGGGAGCTGTTTTTT
. TRBJ2-1 few TRBV2 CASSSVGVYNEQFF TGTGCCAGCAGTAGTGTAGGGGTCTACAATGAGCAGTTCTTC
TRBD1 TRBJ1-1 few TRBV5-1 CASSRGDSTEAFF TGCGCCAGCAGCAGAGGGGACAGCACTGAAGCTTTCTTT
TRBD2 TRBJ2-1 . TRBV11-3 CASSLEGGTNGGYNEQFF TGTGCCAGCAGCTTAGAAGGCGGGACTAACGGAGGTTACAATGAGCAGTTCTTC
. TRBJ1-2 once TRBV28 CASSYGGYYGYTF TGTGCCAGCAGTTACGGGGGCTACTATGGCTACACCTTC
. TRBJ1-1 many TRBV5-1 CASSLGRPNTEAFF TGCGCCAGCAGCTTGGGCAGACCGAACACTGAAGCTTTCTTT
. TRBJ1-2 few TRBV27 CASSFSDRSGYTF TGTGCCAGCAGTTTTTCCGACAGGTCTGGCTACACCTTC
TRBD2 TRBJ2-5 . TRBV5-4 CASSLGGTNQETQYF TGTGCCAGCAGCTTGGGCGGGACTAACCAAGAGACCCAGTACTTC
TRBD2 TRBJ2-7 few TRBV3-1 CASSQSETSGTYEQYF TGTGCCAGCAGCCAATCCGAGACTAGCGGGACCTACGAGCAGTACTTC
. TRBJ1-6 many TRBV4-3 CASSQDWGSYNSPLHF TGCGCCAGCAGCCAAGATTGGGGCTCCTATAATTCACCCCTCCACTTT
TRBD1 TRBJ2-6 many TRBV12-3/TRBV12-4 CASSRDSFYSGANVLTF TGTGCCAGCAGCCGGGACAGCTTTTACTCTGGGGCCAACGTCCTGACTTTC
. TRBJ1-2 few TRBV3-1 CASSQDNRPSTYGYTF TGTGCCAGCAGCCAGGATAACAGACCGTCGACCTATGGCTACACCTTC
. TRBJ2-5 . TRBV25-1 CASSDAGVDLETQYF TGTGCCAGCAGTGATGCAGGGGTGGATTTAGAGACCCAGTACTTC
TRBD2 TRBJ2-3 many TRBV20-1 CSAGEGPDTQYF TGCAGTGCGGGGGAGGGGCCAGATACGCAGTATTTT
. TRBJ1-2 few TRBV5-5 CASSRDRRIPYFAGYTF TGTGCCAGCAGCCGAGACAGGAGGATTCCCTATTTCGCGGGCTACACCTTC
. TRBJ1-1 many TRBV18 CASSPQYNTEAFF TGTGCCAGCTCACCACAATATAACACTGAAGCTTTCTTT
. TRBJ2-1 . TRBV11-2 CASSLRAFSSYNEQFF TGTGCCAGCAGCTTAAGAGCTTTTAGCTCCTACAATGAGCAGTTCTTC
. TRBJ2-1 . TRBV5-1 CASSRDSPRNEQFF TGCGCCAGCAGCCGGGACTCGCCGAGGAATGAGCAGTTCTTC
TRBD2 TRBJ2-7 many TRBV30 CAWSTSGAGEQYF TGTGCCTGGAGTACTAGCGGGGCAGGCGAGCAGTACTTC
. TRBJ2-1 . TRBV4-2 CASSQHDRRRSYNEQFF TGTGCCAGCAGCCAACACGACAGGCGTCGATCCTACAATGAGCAGTTCTTC
. TRBJ2-7 many TRBV4-3 CASSQDYTVGEQYF TGCGCCAGCAGCCAAGATTACACCGTGGGGGAGCAGTACTTC
TRBD1 TRBJ1-2 many TRBV6-6 CASNLRDRVGYGYTF TGTGCCAGCAACCTCCGGGACAGGGTTGGCTATGGCTACACCTTC
. TRBJ2-7 many TRBV11-2 CASTPSSKGVYEQYF TGTGCCAGCACCCCGTCGAGCAAAGGGGTCTACGAGCAGTACTTC
. TRBJ1-6 many TRBV7-2 CASSLETGNSPLHF TGTGCCAGCAGCTTAGAGACGGGGAATTCACCCCTCCACTTT
. TRBJ1-5 few TRBV18 CASSPPGRKNQPQHF TGTGCCAGCTCACCCCCAGGACGGAAAAATCAGCCCCAGCATTTT
TRBD2 TRBJ2-1 few TRBV6-5 CASSFRTSGEQFF TGTGCCAGCAGTTTCCGGACTAGCGGCGAGCAGTTCTTC
TRBD2 TRBJ2-1 many TRBV30 CAWRRQGASGNNEQFF TGTGCCTGGAGGAGACAGGGAGCTAGCGGGAACAATGAGCAGTTCTTC
TRBD2 TRBJ2-7 few TRBV5-4 CASSLAGTRHNEQYF TGTGCCAGCAGCCTGGCCGGGACTAGGCATAATGAGCAGTACTTC